This TCR beta chain was recovered during a study of blood T cell repertoires in COVID-19. Whole-study context: The United States, Italy and Spain provided the acute and convalescent COVID-19 samples.

Authors' analysis steps: It was from reference gene primer amplification that nucleated cell counts were estimated. Sequencing was performed with immunoSEQ multiplex PCR; in TCRdb, only in-frame clones are kept and a portion is missing. D and trimming come from the DNA, and the V and J calls and clone size come from that table. The sample has roughly 150,000 clones, over 85% seen once. Followed over time, Seattle patients had been enrolled while infection was active. The CDR3 spans 14 residues. The germline gives CDR1 MNHNY, CDR2 SVGAGI (reference sequence). Losses at the gene ends were 6 bases for V and 4 bases for J; bases not matched to a gene: 8.

The chain carries TRBV6-6 and TRBJ1-2, with TRBD1 identical over 7 bases. The clonotype was recovered from a woman in her sixties or seventies with COVID-19, enrolled during active disease. Specimen: peripheral blood. Here the CDR3 reads CASSFIGTAYGYTF. The CDR3 nucleotides read TGTGCCAGCAGCTTTATCGGGACAGCCTATGGCTACACCTTC.